A single sample is the source of the 23 T cell receptor beta chains below, sequenced in a study of T cell responses to AZD1222 COVID-19 vaccine. The table came from immunoSEQ multiplex PCR; TCRdb's copy has only in-frame clones and leaves some out. The data hold under 150,000 clones, with 88% observed a single time. The sequences come from peripheral blood, collected on day 0 of AZD1222 vaccination. The origin of the receptors is an adult in good health.

The chain joins TRBV5-6 to TRBJ1-1; maybe TRBD1 (6 bases). V was shortened by 0 bases and J by 4 bases, with 16 bases between the two germline ends. Germline V gene sequence: CDR1 SGHDT, CDR2 YYEEEE. The CDR3 length is 16 residues. The CDR3 sequence is CASSLATGPLGTEAFF. The DNA of the CDR3 is TGTGCCAGCAGCTTGGCTACAGGGCCCCTAGGCACTGAAGCTTTCTTT.

J is TRBJ2-3 and V is TRBV5-1; D perhaps matches TRBD1 (6 bases). This CDR3 is built from 15 residues. Germline CDR1 and CDR2: SGHRS and YFSETQ. The ends were cut back, 1 base at V and 6 bases at J, with 15 bases in the middle. CDR3 loop: CASSLYTGYVDTQYF. In DNA form, the CDR3 reads TGCGCCAGCAGCTTGTACACAGGGTACGTGGATACGCAGTATTTT. Filled out from reference TRBV5-1 and TRBJ2-3, the complete variable domain reads KAGVTQTPRYLIKTRGQQVTLSCSPISGHRSVSWYQQTPGQGLQFLFEYFSETQRNKGNFPGRFSGRQFSNSRSEMNVSTLELGDSALYLCASSLYTGYVDTQYFGPGTRLTVL.

The chain uses TRBV15 and TRBJ2-7; D remains unclear. Germline loops: CDR1 LNHNV, CDR2 YYDKDF (reference sequence). The CDR3 totals 16 residues. V lost 0 bases to trimming and J lost 0 bases, with 12 bases between them. The CDR3 region is CATSRDTKQSSYEQYF. Here the CDR3 DNA reads TGTGCCACCAGCAGAGACACAAAACAGAGCTCCTACGAGCAGTACTTC.

The V gene is TRBV19, the J gene TRBJ1-2, with D possibly matching TRBD1 (5 bases). The germline V gene encodes CDR1 LNHDA and CDR2 SQIVND (reference sequence). This CDR3 comprises 14 residues. V was trimmed by 8 bases and J by 2 bases, leaving 15 bases between them. DNA for the CDR3: TGTGCCAGTCGCGTCGAGGGGACCAACTATGGCTACACCTTC. It encodes CASRVEGTNYGYTF.

The rearrangement uses TRBV6-7 and TRBJ2-7; 10 positions match TRBD1. TRBV6-7 counts as an open reading frame of uncertain function. CDR3 length: 17 amino acids. With V trimmed by 0 bases and J by 5 bases, 10 bases remained unmatched. The CDR3 is CASSYSRGTGVEDEQYF. The CDR3 DNA is TGTGCCAGCAGTTACTCGAGGGGGACAGGGGTAGAGGACGAGCAGTACTTC.

The chain employs TRBV28 and TRBJ1-5; 10 bases fit TRBD1. Germline CDR1 and CDR2: MDHEN and SYDVKM. This CDR3 comprises 16 residues. V lost 7 bases and J lost 4; bases outside the gene matches: 10. The CDR3 nucleotides are TGTGCCAGCACCTTAGGGGGACAGGGGTGGAATCAGCCCCAGCATTTT. Residues: CASTLGGQGWNQPQHF.

The rearrangement joins TRBV9 to TRBJ2-1; D not resolved. V lost 0 bases and J lost 0, with 4 bases in between. The CDR3 sequence is 14 residues long. Looked up from germline, CDR1 is SGDLS and CDR2 is YYNGEE. The CDR3 loop is CASSVASSYNEQFF. The CDR3 nucleotides read TGTGCCAGCAGCGTAGCTAGCTCCTACAATGAGCAGTTCTTC.

V gene TRBV7-8 combines with J gene TRBJ2-3; 8 nucleotides align to TRBD2. The trim removed 2 bases at V and 0 bases at J, leaving 1 base unmatched. The CDR3 has 15 amino acids. CDR1 and CDR2 (germline): SGHVS, FQNEAQ. Written as DNA, the CDR3 is TGTGCCAGCAGCTTAACTAGCGGTAGCACAGATACGCAGTATTTT. Protein product: CASSLTSGSTDTQYF.

This chain links TRBV28 with TRBJ2-2; 11 bases fit TRBD2. V shed 6 bases and J 6 bases; nucleotides not matched to a gene: 6. The CDR3 is made up of 15 amino acids. Germline CDR1 is MDHEN and CDR2 is SYDVKM. The CDR3 DNA reads TGTGCCAGCAGGCCACTAGCGGGAGTTGCCGGGGAGCTGTTTTTT. It yields the protein CASRPLAGVAGELFF. The whole variable domain, remainder taken from reference TRBV28 and TRBJ2-2, is DVKVTQSSRYLVKRTGEKVFLECVQDMDHENMFWYRQDPGLGLRLIYFSYDVKMKEKGDIPEGYSVSREKKERFSLILESASTNQTSMYLCASRPLAGVAGELFFGEGSRLTVL.

The V call is TRBV3-1 (or the pseudogene TRBV3-2), the J call TRBJ2-3; 9 nucleotides match TRBD1. Germline V gene sequence: CDR1 LGHDT, CDR2 YNNKEL (reference sequence). Losses at the gene ends were 3 bases for V and 4 bases for J; bases not matched to a gene: 11. The CDR3 consists of 17 residues. The CDR3, as DNA: TGTGCCAGCAGCCAGAAGAGGGGGACAGGGAGGTCAGATACGCAGTATTTT. Protein sequence: CASSQKRGTGRSDTQYF.

CDR3 in amino acids: CASSLMADMNTEAFF. The CDR3 coding sequence is TGCGCCAGCAGCTTGATGGCAGACATGAACACTGAAGCTTTCTTT. The chain has TRBV5-1 and TRBJ1-1; D gene ambiguous. The CDR3 totals 15 residues. V lost 1 base and J lost 0, with 10 bases in between. The germline V gene encodes CDR1 SGHRS and CDR2 YFSETQ.

This clone has more than one count but fewer than ten. This sequence joins TRBV5-6 and TRBJ2-7, with 7 bases lining up with TRBD1. From germline, CDR1 is SGHDT and CDR2 YYEEEE. This CDR3 contains 15 residues. After removal of 4 bases from V and 3 bases from J, the junction contained 10 bases not matched to a gene. This chain's CDR3 is CASSAHRGWVYEQYF. CDR3 nucleotide sequence: TGTGCCAGCAGCGCACACAGGGGATGGGTCTACGAGCAGTACTTC.

CDR3 DNA sequence: TGTGCCAGCAGACTAGCGGGGCCGTACAATGAGCAGTTCTTC. It specifies CASRLAGPYNEQFF. The chain joins TRBV25-1 to TRBJ2-1, with 10 nucleotides matching TRBD2. The germline CDR1 and CDR2 sequences are MGHDK and SYGVNS. CDR3 size: 14 residues. Trimming took 6 bases from V and 4 from J; bases not matched to a gene: 3.

The chain recombines TRBV19 with TRBJ2-1; 7 bases align to TRBD2. The germline V gene has CDR1 LNHDA and CDR2 SQIVND (reference sequence). CDR3 length: 14 residues. Trimming cost V 0 bases and J 12 bases; bases outside gene matches: 8. CDR3 in DNA: TGTGCCAGTAGTATAGATCAGGCTAGCGGAGGGCAGTTCTTC. Translating it yields CASSIDQASGGQFF.

This chain connects TRBV7-9 to TRBJ1-2; tentatively, D is TRBD1 (5 bases). Germline V gene data show CDR1 as SEHNR and CDR2 as FQNEAQ (reference sequence). There are 13 residues in the CDR3. V was clipped by 10 bases and J by 4 bases, with 16 bases between them. This CDR3 reads CATQGRGGYGYTF. CDR3 nucleotide sequence: TGTGCCACCCAGGGCCGGGGAGGCTATGGCTACACCTTC. The full variable domain, in which reference TRBV7-9 and TRBJ1-2 provide the parts outside the CDR3, is DTGVSQNPRHKITKRGQNVTFRCDPISEHNRLYWYRQTLGQGPEFLTYFQNEAQLEKSRLLSDRFSAERPKGSFSTLEIQRTEQGDSAMYLCATQGRGGYGYTFGSGTRLTVV.

The J gene is TRBJ2-5, the V gene TRBV18; D perhaps matches TRBD1 (7 bases). V was pared by 3 bases and J by 5 bases, with 22 bases between. The CDR3 contains 17 residues. In germline, CDR1 is KGHSH, CDR2 LQKENI. The CDR3 sequence: CASSPDGGGSNGETQYF. In DNA form, the CDR3 reads TGTGCCAGCTCACCTGATGGAGGGGGCTCGAACGGGGAGACCCAGTACTTC.

The genes are TRBV7-2 and TRBJ2-5; TRBD1 matches 8 bases. The junction had 9 bases not matched to a gene; V was cut back by 4 bases and J by 5 bases. Germline V gene lookup returns CDR1 SGHTA and CDR2 FQGNSA. This CDR3 region has 15 residues. The CDR3 DNA is TGTGCCAGCAGCTCCCGGACAGGGACGGGGGAGACCCAGTACTTC. It specifies CASSSRTGTGETQYF. The full variable domain, its missing parts supplied by reference TRBV7-2 and TRBJ2-5, is GAGVSQSPSNKVTEKGKDVELRCDPISGHTALYWYRQSLGQGLEFLIYFQGNSAPDKSGLPSDRFSAERTGGSVSTLTIQRTQQEDSAVYLCASSSRTGTGETQYFGPGTRLLVL.

The rearrangement joins TRBV28 to TRBJ1-1, with 8 bases lining up with TRBD1. Germline assignment: CDR1 MDHEN and CDR2 SYDVKM. The CDR3 consists of 12 residues. V shed 2 bases and J 7 bases; nucleotides not matched to a gene: 0. CDR3 amino acids: CASSLGQGEAFF. The CDR3 region has the DNA TGTGCCAGCAGTTTAGGACAGGGTGAAGCTTTCTTT.

This chain connects TRBV28 to TRBJ2-7, with TRBD2 matching over 7 bases. Looked up from germline, CDR1 is MDHEN and CDR2 is SYDVKM. CDR3 length equals 16 residues. J was trimmed by 9 bases and V by 7 bases; bases with no gene match: 21. CDR3 sequence (DNA): TGTGCCAGCACCCCTTGGGGAGGGCCCGGGCTGAGGGGGCAGTACTTC. Residues: CASTPWGGPGLRGQYF. The variable domain in full, with the rest retrieved from reference TRBV28 and TRBJ2-7, is DVKVTQSSRYLVKRTGEKVFLECVQDMDHENMFWYRQDPGLGLRLIYFSYDVKMKEKGDIPEGYSVSREKKERFSLILESASTNQTSMYLCASTPWGGPGLRGQYFGPGTRLTVT.

This clone was seen a handful of times. The V call is TRBV6-6, the J call TRBJ1-1; D perhaps matches TRBD1 (5 bases). The CDR3 is 14 amino acids. CDR1 is MNHNY, CDR2 SVGAGI, per germline (reference sequence). The germline V and J ends were trimmed by 0 bases and 5 bases, with 10 bases remaining between them. In DNA form, the CDR3 reads TGTGCCAGCAGTTACTCCTTCTGGGGGACTGAAGCTTTCTTT. Translation gives CASSYSFWGTEAFF.

V gene TRBV6-5 combines with J gene TRBJ2-7; D gene uncertain. Per germline, CDR1 MNHEY and CDR2 SVGAGI. The CDR3 extends over 13 amino acids. The V and J ends lost 5 bases and 0 bases respectively, with 8 bases between them. CDR3 in DNA: TGTGCCAGCAGTCGTAGCACCTCCTACGAGCAGTACTTC. It specifies CASSRSTSYEQYF.

V is TRBV7-3 and J is TRBJ2-1; TRBD2 matches 10 bases. The J segment lost 5 bases and the V segment lost 4 bases, leaving 5 bases of the junction unmatched. The CDR3 consists of 15 residues. CDR1 is SGHTA, CDR2 FQGTGA, per germline. The CDR3 loop reads CASSSAGGPDNEQFF. DNA for the CDR3: TGTGCCAGCAGCTCAGCGGGAGGGCCGGACAATGAGCAGTTCTTC.

The rearrangement uses TRBV11-3 and TRBJ2-2; D remains unclear. From germline, CDR1 is SGHNT and CDR2 YENEEA. The length of the CDR3 is 13 residues. Trimming left V 4 bases short and J 8 bases short, with 11 bases between. The CDR3 nucleotides are TGTGCCAGCAGCTCTCCCCGTACGGGGGAGCTGTTTTTT. This translates into CASSSPRTGELFF. Full variable domain (rest looked up from reference TRBV11-3 and TRBJ2-2): EAGVVQSPRYKIIEKKQPVAFWCNPISGHNTLYWYLQNLGQGPELLIRYENEEAVDDSQLPKDRFSAERLKGVDSTLKIQPAELGDSAVYLCASSSPRTGELFFGEGSRLTVL.